This T cell receptor (beta chain) was observed in a study of blood T cell repertoires in COVID-19. Whole-study context: Collection of acute and convalescent COVID-19 samples took place in the United States, Italy and Spain. T cells, B-cell-depleted T cells, or PBMCs provided the cDNA or gDNA that served as material.

V lost 5 bases and J 1 base, leaving 14 bases between the germline ends. The V gene's germline CDR1 is KGHSH and CDR2 LQKENI. This CDR3 contains 15 residues. Original analysis: Nucleated cell number was recorded as an estimate derived from reference gene primer amplification. Generated by immunoSEQ multiplex PCR, the TCRdb table keeps only in-frame clones and is missing some. The V and J calls and clone size were taken over from that table, and D and trimming were inferred from the DNA. The sample records around 310,000 clones, nearly 90% being singletons. The receptor's source is a woman in her 30s who had recovered from COVID-19. The chain employs TRBV18 and TRBJ1-1, with TRBD1 as a possible D gene (6 bases). The sample was PBMCs or T cells enriched from blood (not recorded which). The CDR3 DNA is TGTGCCAGCTCAGCCGACAGGTACCGGAACACTGAAGCTTTCTTT. It is translated as CASSADRYRNTEAFF.